Listed here are 4 T cell receptor beta chains from one sample, sequenced in a study of human T cells and chemical hapten exposure. Time point indicated: patch test 1, 2 weeks after DPC sensitization. Treatment of the sample: therapeutic diphenylcyclopropenone sensitization with weekly scalp DPC. Each CDR3 protein is one row after TCRdb ran MiXCR on the RACE reads. The profile shows some 400,000 distinct CDR3 sequences, more than 4.5% of them singletons. Sequenced here: whole blood, sampled in connection with sensitization to the hapten diphenylcyclopropenone (DPC). The receptors originated from a woman between 50 and 59 years old with alopecia areata. Some clones in this sample may be carry-over from other donors' samples.

In its sample, this clonotype was seen a few times. This sequence joins TRBV7-9 and TRBJ2-1; 8 nucleotides line up with TRBD2. Germline V gene lookup returns CDR1 SEHNR and CDR2 FQNEAQ (reference sequence). The V segment lost 2 bases and the J segment 7 bases; nucleotides outside the gene matches: 4. This CDR3 spans 14 amino acids. The CDR3 spells CASSLTGGQNEQFF. The DNA of the CDR3 is TGTGCCAGCAGCTTAACGGGAGGGCAGAATGAGCAGTTCTTC.

As to this clonotype: Being one base from a much bigger clone, this may be a read error. The V and J genes are TRBV6-2 or TRBV6-3 and TRBJ1-5, with TRBD1 as a possible D gene (6 bases). The CDR3 length is 14 residues. With 8 bases removed from V and 3 bases from J, the gap between germline ends came to 14 bases. Germline V CDR1 and CDR2: MNHEY, SVGEGT. CDR3 sequence (DNA): TGTGCCAGCTGGCGGGACACCCCCAATCAGCCCCAGCATTTT. It yields the protein CASWRDTPNQPQHF.

At least ten counts were recorded for this clonotype. The CDR3 region has the DNA TGCAGCGTAGAACAGGCGAACACTGAAGCTTTCTTT. Translated: CSVEQANTEAFF. The chain is built from TRBV29-1 and TRBJ1-1; possible D gene TRBD1, 5 bases. The CDR3 covers 12 residues. CDR1 is SQVTM, CDR2 ANQGSEA, per germline. V lost 6 bases, J lost 1 base, and 9 bases lay in between.

The sample holds a few counts of this clonotype. CDR3 region: CATSRAGSLGEQYF. Written as DNA, the CDR3 is TGTGCCACCAGCAGGGCAGGGTCGCTGGGCGAGCAGTACTTC. This chain connects TRBV15 to TRBJ2-7; perhaps TRBD1 as D (5 bases). V was clipped by 3 bases and J by 6 bases, with 15 bases between them. Looked up from germline, CDR1 is LNHNV and CDR2 is YYDKDF (reference sequence). The CDR3 covers 14 residues.